The 27 T cell receptor beta chains below come from one sample, sequenced in a study of blood T cells in healthy people across ages. A second PCR, run for roughly 6 to 11 cycles, used a sample-barcoded 5' primer plus a J-beta primer mix. TCRdb processed the 5' RACE reads anew with MiXCR; each CDR3 protein has one entry. The sample comprises 1.5 million to 2 million distinct CDR3 sequences, about 49% of which are singletons, and over 2% rests with the top ten. Sequenced sample: blood. These receptors were taken from a woman aged 40 to 50 in good health.

This clonotype was recorded a few times. This chain joins TRBV6-5 and TRBJ1-2; 7 bases are shared with TRBD1. Trimming took 6 bases from V and 8 from J; bases not matched to a gene: 12. Germline V lookup: CDR1 MNHEY, CDR2 SVGAGI. The CDR3 has 14 residues. This chain's CDR3 is CASSLTGTLHGYTF. CDR3 sequence (DNA): TGTGCCAGCAGCCTGACAGGGACTCTTCACGGCTACACCTTC.

The CDR3 nucleotides read TGCAGTGCTCGAGCGGGGTTGTGGGGCTACACCTTC. Protein: CSARAGLWGYTF. The chain has TRBV20-1 and TRBJ1-2; unclear D gene. This CDR3 comprises 12 residues. V lost 5 bases, J lost 8 bases, and 15 bases lay in between. CDR1 DFQATT and CDR2 SNEGSKA come from the germline V gene (reference sequence).

The gene calls are TRBV27 and TRBJ1-4; the match to TRBD1 covers 7 bases. CDR1 is MNHEY and CDR2 is SMNVEV in the germline V gene (reference sequence). Trimming cost V 6 bases and J 6 bases; bases outside gene matches: 7. The CDR3 loop spans 14 amino acids. The CDR3 bases are TGTGCCAGCAGCTTTACAGGGGCGGATGAAAAACTGTTTTTT. This translates into CASSFTGADEKLFF.

The J gene is TRBJ2-3, the V gene TRBV4-2, with D perhaps matching TRBD2 (5 bases). This CDR3 is 16 amino acids long. Germline assignment: CDR1 LGHNA and CDR2 YNFKEQ. V dropped 1 base and J dropped 3 bases, with 14 bases sitting between them. This CDR3 is CASSQVGASRTDTQYF. Written as DNA, the CDR3 is TGTGCCAGCAGCCAAGTTGGAGCTAGCCGAACAGATACGCAGTATTTT.

The genes are TRBV7-9 and TRBJ1-2; D is unclear. Germline CDR1 and CDR2: SEHNR and FQNEAQ (reference sequence). This CDR3 is 13 amino acids long. V lost 5 bases, J lost 6 bases, and 13 bases lay in between. This CDR3 is CASSTTGWDGYTF. The CDR3 bases are TGTGCCAGCAGCACAACCGGGTGGGATGGCTACACCTTC. Full variable domain (rest looked up from reference TRBV7-9 and TRBJ1-2): DTGVSQNPRHKITKRGQNVTFRCDPISEHNRLYWYRQTLGQGPEFLTYFQNEAQLEKSRLLSDRFSAERPKGSFSTLEIQRTEQGDSAMYLCASSTTGWDGYTFGSGTRLTVV.

This chain uses TRBV20-1 with TRBJ2-3; TRBD1 agrees at 9 bases. The V segment lost 5 bases and the J segment 2 bases; nucleotides outside the gene matches: 8. The CDR3 sequence is 15 residues long. The germline V gene encodes CDR1 DFQATT and CDR2 SNEGSKA (reference sequence). This CDR3 reads CSAENRDRATDTQYF. CDR3 nucleotide sequence: TGCAGTGCTGAAAACCGGGACAGGGCCACAGATACGCAGTATTTT.

The chain links TRBV7-9 to TRBJ1-1, with D tentatively TRBD1 (6 bases). From germline, CDR1 is SEHNR and CDR2 FQNEAQ (reference sequence). The CDR3 loop spans 15 amino acids. The ends were cut back, 2 bases at V and 5 bases at J, with 15 bases in the middle. CDR3 bases: TGTGCCAGCAGCTTAAGTCAGGGGAGAATAACTGAAGCTTTCTTT. Protein product: CASSLSQGRITEAFF.

The table lists this clonotype with a few counts. The CDR3 reads CASSVVSQGNYGYTF. The CDR3 region has the DNA TGTGCCAGCAGCGTAGTAAGCCAGGGAAACTATGGCTACACCTTC. This chain joins TRBV9 and TRBJ1-2, with D possibly TRBD1 on 5 matching bases. The CDR3 has 15 residues. The V end lost 0 bases, the J end lost 2 bases, and 11 bases lay between the germline ends. The germline V gene encodes CDR1 SGDLS and CDR2 YYNGEE.

This clonotype occurred once. The V gene is TRBV6-1, the J gene TRBJ2-1, with D possibly being TRBD2 (7 bases). The V gene lost 1 base and the J gene lost 2 bases, with 27 bases spanning the gap. CDR3 length: 21 residues. Germline CDR1 is MNHNS and CDR2 is SASEGT. CDR3: CASSEGWRGPLSPSPYNEQFF. The CDR3 nucleotides read TGTGCCAGCAGTGAAGGGTGGCGGGGGCCCTTATCCCCCTCCCCCTACAATGAGCAGTTCTTC.

In this sample, this clonotype turned up a few times. The chain is built from TRBV6-1 and TRBJ1-1; 8 nucleotides line up with TRBD1. Germline V gene data show CDR1 as MNHNS and CDR2 as SASEGT. The CDR3 is 13 amino acids. V lost 7 bases, J lost 1 base, and 2 bases stayed unmatched. In nucleotides, the CDR3 is TGTGCCAGCAAGGGACAGGAGAACACTGAAGCTTTCTTT. Residues: CASKGQENTEAFF.

The chain is built from TRBV20-1 and TRBJ1-5; D is undetermined. Trimming pared 4 bases from V and 2 bases from J, leaving 12 bases between. The CDR3 is 14 amino acids. Germline V CDR1 and CDR2: DFQATT, SNEGSKA (reference sequence). In nucleotides, the CDR3 is TGCAGTGCTAAGAGTTCTACCGGCAATCAGCCCCAGCATTTT. It is translated as CSAKSSTGNQPQHF.

The chain carries TRBV20-1 and TRBJ2-3, with a possible D match to TRBD1 (6 bases). This CDR3 is 14 amino acids long. Between the trimmed V and J ends, which lost 6 bases and 1 base, there was a span of 14 bases. Germline assignment: CDR1 DFQATT and CDR2 SNEGSKA (reference sequence). CDR3 coding DNA: TGCAGTGCCCGGGACATCATCCGCACAGATACGCAGTATTTT. It translates to CSARDIIRTDTQYF.

This chain joins TRBV12-3 or TRBV12-4 and TRBJ1-4; D call uncertain. CDR3 size: 15 residues. The germline V and J ends were trimmed by 1 base and 8 bases, with 14 bases remaining between them. The CDR3 DNA is TGTGCCAGCAGTTTAGACAGCTCTGAGTGGGAAAAACTGTTTTTT. Translation: CASSLDSSEWEKLFF.

The CDR3 here is CATTPFYGYTF. The DNA of the CDR3 is TGTGCCACCACGCCCTTCTATGGCTACACCTTC. The chain employs TRBV6-6 and TRBJ1-2; D is uncertain. In germline, CDR1 is MNHNY, CDR2 SVGAGI (reference sequence). The CDR3 loop spans 11 amino acids. Deletions cut 10 bases from V and 4 bases from J, with 10 bases between.

This chain connects TRBV2 to TRBJ2-7; no clear D gene. The CDR3 is made up of 14 amino acids. CDR1 is SNHLY, CDR2 FYNNEI, per germline. Trimming cost V 7 bases and J 0 bases, with 13 bases left between them. The CDR3: CASTSTPNSYEQYF. DNA of the CDR3: TGTGCCAGCACAAGTACACCCAACTCCTACGAGCAGTACTTC.

The chain combines TRBV12-3 or TRBV12-4 with TRBJ2-3, with 9 bases fitting TRBD2. The CDR3 is 17 residues long. V shed 8 bases and J 1 base; nucleotides not matched to a gene: 13. The CDR3 DNA reads TGTGCCAGCCTCCCCCGGGGGACTAGCTTCCGCACAGATACGCAGTATTTT. This translates into CASLPRGTSFRTDTQYF.

The chain is built from TRBV7-9 and TRBJ2-5; D unresolved. The V gene's germline CDR1 is SEHNR and CDR2 FQNEAQ (reference sequence). This CDR3 contains 15 residues. The germline V and J ends were trimmed by 5 bases and 2 bases, with 15 bases remaining between them. The CDR3 coding sequence is TGTGCCAGCAGCCCGCCTCGGACCGGACAAGAGACCCAGTACTTC. Residues: CASSPPRTGQETQYF.

The V gene is TRBV2, the J gene TRBJ1-2; D remains ambiguous. CDR1 and CDR2 (germline): SNHLY, FYNNEI. The V gene lost 7 bases and the J gene lost 3 bases, with 9 bases spanning the gap. CDR3 length: 12 residues. CDR3 nucleotide sequence: TGTGCCAGCACCTTTGCTCACTATGGCTACACCTTC. This sequence encodes CASTFAHYGYTF.

The J gene is TRBJ2-5, the V gene TRBV5-1; D may correspond to TRBD1 or TRBD2 (5 bases each). Germline values: CDR1 SGHRS, CDR2 YFSETQ. The CDR3 spans 16 residues. Trimming removed 0 bases from V and 7 bases from J, with 19 bases in between. The CDR3 DNA reads as TGCGCCAGCAGCTTGGAAGGGGTGCCGGGAATGGGGACCCAGTACTTC. Protein sequence: CASSLEGVPGMGTQYF.

The rearrangement uses TRBV24-1 and TRBJ2-5, with D tentatively TRBD1 (6 bases). The CDR3 length is 15 residues. Germline values: CDR1 KGHDR, CDR2 SFDVKD. Trimming pared 3 bases from V and 3 bases from J, leaving 13 bases between. CDR3 amino acids: CATSDAEQGKETQYF. CDR3 bases: TGTGCCACCAGTGATGCGGAACAGGGAAAAGAGACCCAGTACTTC.

In this sample, this clonotype turned up a few times. The chain recombines TRBV6-6 with TRBJ1-2; D possibly corresponds to TRBD1 (6 bases). CDR3 length: 17 residues. The germline V gene encodes CDR1 MNHNY and CDR2 SVGAGI (reference sequence). The V and J ends lost 0 bases and 4 bases respectively, with 18 bases between them. DNA for the CDR3: TGTGCCAGCAGTTACTCGTCCCCCAGGGGCGATATCTATGGCTACACCTTC. This codes for CASSYSSPRGDIYGYTF.

A few counts support this clonotype. The rearrangement joins TRBV2 to TRBJ2-3, with D possibly matching TRBD2 (7 bases). CDR1 is SNHLY and CDR2 is FYNNEI in the germline V gene. CDR3 length: 15 residues. Trimming took 1 base from V and 4 from J, leaving 12 bases between them. The CDR3 DNA reads TGTGCCAGCAGTGAAGACGGGGGGCGGTCAGATACGCAGTATTTT. Translated: CASSEDGGRSDTQYF.

The chain carries TRBV20-1 and TRBJ1-2, with TRBD1 matching 9 bases. The V gene end was trimmed by 3 bases and the J gene end by 8 bases; junction bases not matched to a gene: 7. CDR1 and CDR2 from the germline V gene are DFQATT and SNEGSKA (reference sequence). The CDR3 runs 13 residues. The CDR3 is CSARGQGRSGYTF. The CDR3 region has the DNA TGCAGTGCTAGGGGACAGGGCAGGAGCGGCTACACCTTC.

The chain combines TRBV6-1 with TRBJ1-6; D might be TRBD1 (5 bases). In germline, CDR1 is MNHNS, CDR2 SASEGT. V was trimmed by 4 bases and J by 0 bases, leaving 10 bases between them. The CDR3 consists of 16 residues. CDR3 amino acids: CASSAGRASYNSPLHF. In DNA, the CDR3 is TGTGCCAGCAGTGCCGGCAGGGCCTCCTATAATTCACCCCTCCACTTT.

There are a few counts of this clonotype. The chain combines TRBV11-1 with TRBJ2-3; TRBD2 matches 7 bases. This CDR3 comprises 15 residues. Germline V gives CDR1 SGHAT, CDR2 FQDESV (reference sequence). The CDR3 bases are TGTGCATCTAGGGCGGCGGGAGCAAGCACAGATACGCAGTATTTT. The encoded protein is CASRAAGASTDTQYF.

V usage is TRBV27 and J usage is TRBJ2-5, with D possibly matching TRBD2 (5 bases). The J call may be incorrect, as the DNA end agrees better with TRBJ2-7. Germline-derived CDR1 and CDR2 are MNHEY and SMNVEV (reference sequence). This CDR3 region has 16 residues. The CDR3 is CASSFRRAGGMDEQYF. The CDR3 nucleotides are TGTGCCAGCAGTTTCCGAAGGGCCGGAGGCATGGACGAGCAGTACTTC.

The chain is built from TRBV7-3 and TRBJ1-1, with D maybe TRBD1 (6 bases). The CDR3 covers 15 residues. Per the germline V gene, CDR1 is SGHTA and CDR2 is FQGTGA. Trimming left V 5 bases short and J 5 bases short, with 18 bases between. The CDR3 loop is CASSAQRGRGTEAFF. The CDR3 DNA sequence: TGTGCCAGCAGCGCCCAGAGGGGCAGGGGAACTGAAGCTTTCTTT.